Shown below are 28 T cell receptor beta chains from a single sample sequenced in a study of Ad26.COV2.S vaccination and SARS-CoV-2 variants. Generated by immunoSEQ multiplex PCR, the TCRdb table keeps only in-frame clones and is missing some. Among about 350,000 clones listed, less than 90% were seen once. Treatment specified: roughly 20 received Ad26.COV2.S at low or high dose, single or two shots; 5 received placebo; per-sample allocation not given. Sampling happened 63 days after the first vaccine or placebo injection. Material: peripheral blood, obtained in a trial of Ad26.COV2.S vaccine versus placebo. Receptors were obtained from a person between 18 and 60 years old who received the Ad26.COV2.S COVID-19 vaccine or a placebo.

The chain uses TRBV7-2 and TRBJ1-1; TRBD1 might be the D (6 bases). Germline values: CDR1 SGHTA, CDR2 FQGNSA. Trimming pared 3 bases from V and 4 bases from J, leaving 9 bases between. The CDR3 is 13 residues long. This CDR3 is CASSFGGSTEAFF. The CDR3 DNA follows: TGTGCCAGCAGCTTTGGGGGCAGCACTGAAGCTTTCTTT.

The CDR3 sequence is CASSRLAGVEGTDTQYF. In nucleotides, the CDR3 is TGTGCCAGCAGCCGACTAGCGGGAGTGGAGGGCACAGATACGCAGTATTTT. This chain connects TRBV6-6 to TRBJ2-3, with TRBD2 matching over 12 bases. The germline V gene has CDR1 MNHNY and CDR2 SVGAGI (reference sequence). This CDR3 region has 17 residues. V gave up 6 bases and J gave up 1 base; unmatched junction bases: 8.

A word on this clone: This sample includes further DNA sequences coding for the same CDR3. The chain carries TRBV18 and TRBJ1-1; D is undetermined. Germline-derived CDR1 and CDR2 are KGHSH and LQKENI. Trimming cost V 1 base and J 1 base, with 4 bases left between them. The CDR3 is 13 amino acids. The CDR3 sequence is CASSPLQNTEAFF. For the CDR3, the DNA is TGTGCCAGCTCACCACTACAGAACACTGAAGCTTTCTTT.

The chain couples TRBV28 to TRBJ2-1; D tentatively fits TRBD1 or TRBD2 (6 bases each). From germline, CDR1 is MDHEN and CDR2 SYDVKM. The CDR3 has 15 residues. The germline V and J ends were trimmed by 3 bases and 0 bases, with 9 bases remaining between them. In nucleotides, the CDR3 is TGTGCCAGCAGTTTCGGGGGCCTCTCCTACAATGAGCAGTTCTTC. As protein: CASSFGGLSYNEQFF. Full variable domain (missing parts from reference TRBV28 and TRBJ2-1): DVKVTQSSRYLVKRTGEKVFLECVQDMDHENMFWYRQDPGLGLRLIYFSYDVKMKEKGDIPEGYSVSREKKERFSLILESASTNQTSMYLCASSFGGLSYNEQFFGPGTRLTVL.

This rearrangement joins TRBV14 to TRBJ2-3, with a tentative D call TRBD2 (6 bases). The CDR3 loop spans 14 amino acids. Trimming removed 6 bases from V and 2 bases from J, with 12 bases in between. The germline V gene encodes CDR1 SGHDN and CDR2 FVKESK. CDR3 sequence (DNA): TGTGCCAGCAGAGGAGGGGTCTCCACAGATACGCAGTATTTT. It translates to CASRGGVSTDTQYF.

The chain joins TRBV6-1 to TRBJ2-7; D remains unclear. From germline, CDR1 is MNHNS and CDR2 SASEGT. The CDR3 is 12 residues long. Trimming removed 0 bases at V and 5 bases at J, with 5 bases between. The CDR3, as DNA: TGTGCCAGCAGTGAAGCTGGCAACGAGCAGTACTTC. Amino acids: CASSEAGNEQYF.

V usage is TRBV4-1 and J usage is TRBJ1-2; TRBD1 matches at 12 bases. In germline, CDR1 is MGHRA, CDR2 YSYEKL. CDR3 length: 18 amino acids. Trimming took 0 bases from V and 0 from J; bases not matched to a gene: 5. The CDR3 coding sequence is TGCGCCAGCAGCCAAGATCCGGGACAGGGGGCGGCTAACTATGGCTACACCTTC. This encodes CASSQDPGQGAANYGYTF.

This chain joins TRBV14 and TRBJ2-7, with D possibly matching TRBD1 (6 bases). The V end lost 3 bases, the J end lost 1 base, and 10 bases lay between the germline ends. CDR1 and CDR2 (germline): SGHDN, FVKESK. The CDR3 covers 14 residues. CDR3 sequence reads: CASSQDTGSYEQYF. The DNA of the CDR3 is TGTGCCAGCAGCCAGGACACAGGGTCCTACGAGCAGTACTTC.

The chain is built from TRBV19 and TRBJ1-3; D is undetermined. The germline V gene has CDR1 LNHDA and CDR2 SQIVND (reference sequence). This CDR3 region has 14 residues. V was cut by 3 bases and J by 2 bases, with 8 bases left in between. The CDR3 sequence: CASSIEGTGNTIYF. As DNA, the CDR3 is TGTGCCAGTAGTATTGAAGGAACTGGAAACACCATATATTTT.

The genes are TRBV7-3 and TRBJ2-1; D tentatively reads TRBD1 or TRBD2 (5 bases each). V dropped 5 bases and J dropped 7 bases, with 21 bases sitting between them. In germline, CDR1 is SGHTA, CDR2 FQGTGA. The CDR3 is made up of 16 amino acids. In DNA form, the CDR3 reads TGTGCCAGCAGCCCCTCGGCCCCCGGGACGAGGAATGAGCAGTTCTTC. It specifies CASSPSAPGTRNEQFF.

This clone has just one count. CDR3 bases: TGTGCCAGCAGTTACTCGGTGGGATACACTGAAGCTTTCTTT. Amino acid sequence: CASSYSVGYTEAFF. The genes are TRBV6-5 and TRBJ1-1, with D unclear. CDR3 length: 14 residues. V shed 0 bases and J shed 3 bases, with 8 bases lying between them. Germline assignment: CDR1 MNHEY and CDR2 SVGAGI.

This chain joins TRBV24-1 and TRBJ1-1, with a weak D call TRBD1 (5 bases). The germline gives CDR1 KGHDR, CDR2 SFDVKD. V gave up 5 bases and J gave up 3 bases, with 18 bases separating them. The CDR3 runs 16 residues. The DNA for the CDR3 is TGTGCCACCAGTGGGATGAGCGGCGTGGGGGACACTGAAGCTTTCTTT. This gives the protein CATSGMSGVGDTEAFF.

The chain employs TRBV7-9 and TRBJ2-1; 9 bases fit TRBD1. Germline assignment: CDR1 SEHNR and CDR2 FQNEAQ (reference sequence). The CDR3 spans 16 residues. V shed 4 bases, J shed 6 bases, and the junction held 10 bases outside the gene matches. Here the CDR3 DNA reads TGTGCCAGCAGCTCGACCGACAGGGGGACCACCAATGAGCAGTTCTTC. Its translation is CASSSTDRGTTNEQFF.

This clone is categorized as medium-sized. A junction end diverges from the germline sequence, so it may reflect a read error. J is TRBJ1-3 and V is TRBV7-6; no reliable D call. The CDR3 consists of 13 residues. Germline V CDR1 and CDR2: SGHVS, FNYEAQ. The CDR3 nucleotides are TGTGCCAGCAGCTTAGGGGGTGGAGACACCATATATTTT. Amino acid sequence: CASSLGGGDTIYF.

The chain has TRBV6-5 and TRBJ1-1; D remains ambiguous. Germline lookup yields CDR1 MNHEY and CDR2 SVGAGI. V shed 7 bases and J shed 6 bases, with 18 bases lying between them. The CDR3 totals 14 residues. In DNA form, the CDR3 reads TGTGCCAGCATCCTAAGGACTGGCCTCGCTGAAGCTTTCTTT. Protein sequence: CASILRTGLAEAFF.

This clone appeared a single time. V is TRBV20-1 and J is TRBJ2-1; D unclear. The CDR3 is 11 residues long. Trimming left V 2 bases short and J 6 bases short, with 5 bases between. Germline V lookup: CDR1 DFQATT, CDR2 SNEGSKA (reference sequence). The CDR3 is CSARSGNEQFF. Here the CDR3 DNA reads TGCAGTGCTAGATCTGGCAATGAGCAGTTCTTC.

The genes are TRBV18 and TRBJ1-4, with D perhaps matching TRBD1 (5 bases). Germline values: CDR1 KGHSH, CDR2 LQKENI. The V end was cut by 3 bases, the J end by 2 bases, with 7 bases between. CDR3 size: 14 residues. CDR3 in amino acids: CASSPRQTNEKLFF. CDR3 coding DNA: TGTGCCAGCTCACCCCGACAGACTAATGAAAAACTGTTTTTT.

Only one count was recorded for this clone. The chain is built from TRBV7-9 and TRBJ1-4, with D possibly TRBD1 on 5 matching bases. V lost 5 bases and J 6 bases, leaving 13 bases between the germline ends. Germline values: CDR1 SEHNR, CDR2 FQNEAQ (reference sequence). This CDR3 has 14 amino acids. The CDR3 sequence: CASSQIGTDEKLFF. DNA of the CDR3: TGTGCCAGCAGCCAAATCGGGACGGATGAAAAACTGTTTTTT.

This clone was detected only once. The chain carries TRBV7-8 and TRBJ2-5; D uncertain. CDR1 and CDR2 from the germline V gene are SGHVS and FQNEAQ. Trimming cost V 2 bases and J 5 bases, with 21 bases left between them. The length of the CDR3 is 17 residues. The CDR3, as DNA: TGTGCCAGCAGCTTAATCTTTGGTAGAGCGAATCCGGAGACCCAGTACTTC. Protein product: CASSLIFGRANPETQYF.

The gene calls are TRBV27 and TRBJ1-3; the D is unclear. The CDR3 consists of 13 residues. V dropped 5 bases and J dropped 4 bases, with 9 bases sitting between them. Germline assignment: CDR1 MNHEY and CDR2 SMNVEV (reference sequence). CDR3: CASSPGSGNTIYF. Written as DNA, the CDR3 is TGTGCCAGCAGTCCGGGATCAGGAAACACCATATATTTT.

This clone was picked up a small number of times. The chain recombines TRBV24-1 with TRBJ2-5, with 14 nucleotides matching TRBD2. Germline lookup yields CDR1 KGHDR and CDR2 SFDVKD. The junction had 5 bases not matched to a gene; V was cut back by 4 bases and J by 2 bases. CDR3 length: 17 residues. CDR3 loop: CATSDPTSGRGQETQYF. In DNA form, the CDR3 reads TGTGCCACCAGTGACCCGACTAGCGGGAGGGGGCAAGAGACCCAGTACTTC.

This clone was recorded once. The V and J genes are TRBV30 and TRBJ2-7; D uncertain. This CDR3 has 12 residues. V was clipped by 0 bases and J by 6 bases, with 9 bases between them. Germline values: CDR1 GTSNPN, CDR2 SVGIG (reference sequence). The CDR3 DNA reads as TGTGCCTGGAGTGTTAGCAGGCTCGAGCAGTACTTC. Its translation is CAWSVSRLEQYF.

The gene calls are TRBV11-3 and TRBJ2-1; 8 bases fit TRBD2. Germline assignment: CDR1 SGHNT and CDR2 YENEEA. The CDR3 has 16 residues. V was clipped by 1 base and J by 1 base; unmatched bases: 3. In DNA form, the CDR3 reads TGTGCCAGCAGCTTAGTCGGGAGGGCTTCCTACAATGAGCAGTTCTTC. As protein: CASSLVGRASYNEQFF.

The chain couples TRBV4-2 to TRBJ2-1, with 11 nucleotides matching TRBD2. V lost 5 bases, J lost 4 bases, and 4 bases stayed unmatched. The CDR3 runs 15 residues. Germline CDR1 and CDR2: LGHNA and YNFKEQ. In DNA form, the CDR3 reads TGTGCCAGCAGCACCGGGACTAGCGGATACAATGAGCAGTTCTTC. Protein product: CASSTGTSGYNEQFF.

The rearrangement links TRBV30 to TRBJ2-7; 8 nucleotides align to TRBD2. Germline V gene lookup returns CDR1 GTSNPN and CDR2 SVGIG (reference sequence). Trimming took 1 base from V and 1 from J; bases not matched to a gene: 6. This CDR3 comprises 15 residues. The chain's CDR3 is CAWSGVAGSSYEQYF. The CDR3 region has the DNA TGTGCCTGGAGTGGTGTAGCGGGAAGTTCCTACGAGCAGTACTTC.

V and J are TRBV19 and TRBJ2-3, with 8 bases lining up with TRBD1. CDR3 length: 15 amino acids. Germline V lookup: CDR1 LNHDA, CDR2 SQIVND (reference sequence). The ends lost 8 bases at V and 1 base at J; junction bases unmatched: 8. The chain's CDR3 is CASGPDRVGTDTQYF. CDR3 in DNA: TGTGCCAGTGGGCCGGACAGGGTGGGCACAGATACGCAGTATTTT.

The V and J genes are TRBV3-1 (or the pseudogene TRBV3-2) and TRBJ1-1; D ambiguous. The CDR3 spans 13 residues. The germline V gene encodes CDR1 LGHDT and CDR2 YNNKEL (reference sequence). Trimming removed 1 base at V and 2 bases at J, with 5 bases between. For the CDR3, the DNA is TGTGCCAGCAGCCAAGCTGGAAACACTGAAGCTTTCTTT. Its translation is CASSQAGNTEAFF.

The CDR3 loop reads CASSPDRMNTEAFF. Here the CDR3 DNA reads TGCGCCAGCAGCCCGGACAGAATGAACACTGAAGCTTTCTTT. This sequence joins TRBV4-3 and TRBJ1-1, with D possibly matching TRBD1 (6 bases). Germline values: CDR1 LGHNA, CDR2 YSLEER. The CDR3 runs to 14 residues. Trimming shortened V by 4 bases and J by 0 bases, and 9 bases separated the two germline ends.